This TCR beta chain was retrieved from a study of monozygotic twins with inflammatory bowel disease. General study points: Possibly reflecting limited power, no difference in repertoire similarity was found between concordant and discordant twins. No discrimination was achieved between different T cell subtypes.

As concerns this clonotype: Its target is not known.

Using eight separate reactions per sample, the authors generated cDNA. The UMIs carried a 6-nucleotide sample barcode, and they were added by template switching. Each CDR3 protein gets one entry in TCRdb, which reprocessed the 5' RACE reads and gives no DNA. Across some 300,000 distinct CDR3 sequences, the top ten clones capture less than 6.5% of the sample. The CDR3 sequence is 14 residues long. Germline V gives CDR1 SGHRS, CDR2 YFSETQ. The clonotype was recovered from a human donor with ulcerative colitis or Crohn's disease, or a healthy co-twin of an affected twin (not recorded which). What was sequenced was blood. This rearrangement joins TRBV5-1 to TRBJ2-7. CDR3 sequence: CASSLNTSPYEQYF.